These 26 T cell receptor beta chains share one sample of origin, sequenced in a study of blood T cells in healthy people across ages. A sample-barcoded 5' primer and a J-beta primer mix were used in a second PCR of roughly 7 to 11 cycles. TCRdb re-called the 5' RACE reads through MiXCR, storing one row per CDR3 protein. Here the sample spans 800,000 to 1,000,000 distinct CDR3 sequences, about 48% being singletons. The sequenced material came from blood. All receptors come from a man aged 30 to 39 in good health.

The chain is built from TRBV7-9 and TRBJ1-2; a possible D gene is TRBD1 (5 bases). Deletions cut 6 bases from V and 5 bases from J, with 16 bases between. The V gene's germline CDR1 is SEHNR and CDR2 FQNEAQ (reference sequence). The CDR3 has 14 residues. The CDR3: CASSTGHLLYGYTF. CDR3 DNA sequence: TGTGCCAGCAGTACCGGACATCTCCTTTATGGCTACACCTTC.

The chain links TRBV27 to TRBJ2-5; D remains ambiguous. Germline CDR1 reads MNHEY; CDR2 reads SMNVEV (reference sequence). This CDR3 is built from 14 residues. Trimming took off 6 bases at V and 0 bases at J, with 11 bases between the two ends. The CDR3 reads CASSPGRYQETQYF. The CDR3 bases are TGTGCCAGCAGCCCCGGACGGTACCAAGAGACCCAGTACTTC.

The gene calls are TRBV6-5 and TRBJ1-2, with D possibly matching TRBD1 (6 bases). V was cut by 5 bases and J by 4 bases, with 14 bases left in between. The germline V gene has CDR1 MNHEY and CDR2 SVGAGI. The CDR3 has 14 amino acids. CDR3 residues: CASSDADRFYGYTF. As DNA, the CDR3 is TGTGCCAGCAGTGACGCCGACAGGTTCTATGGCTACACCTTC.

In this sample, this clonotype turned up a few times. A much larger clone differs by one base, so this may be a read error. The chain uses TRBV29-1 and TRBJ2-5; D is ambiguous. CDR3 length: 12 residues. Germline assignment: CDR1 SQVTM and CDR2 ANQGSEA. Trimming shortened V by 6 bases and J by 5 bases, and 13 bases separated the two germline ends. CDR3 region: CSVHRSGETQYF. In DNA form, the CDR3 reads TGCAGCGTCCATCGATCCGGGGAGACCCAGTACTTC.

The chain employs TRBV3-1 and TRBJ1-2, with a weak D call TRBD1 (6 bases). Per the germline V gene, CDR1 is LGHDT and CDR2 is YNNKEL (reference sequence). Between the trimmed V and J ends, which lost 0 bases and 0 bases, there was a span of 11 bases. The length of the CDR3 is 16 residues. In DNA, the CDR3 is TGTGCCAGCAGCCAAGACCCGGGGGCCACTAACTATGGCTACACCTTC. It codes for CASSQDPGATNYGYTF.

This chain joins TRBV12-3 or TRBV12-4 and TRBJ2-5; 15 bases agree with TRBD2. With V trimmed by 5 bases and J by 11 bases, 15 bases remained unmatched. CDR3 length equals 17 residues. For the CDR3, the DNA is TGTGCCAGCAGTCACGCGGGACTAGCGGGGGGATTCCATGAGCAGTACTTC. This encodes CASSHAGLAGGFHEQYF.

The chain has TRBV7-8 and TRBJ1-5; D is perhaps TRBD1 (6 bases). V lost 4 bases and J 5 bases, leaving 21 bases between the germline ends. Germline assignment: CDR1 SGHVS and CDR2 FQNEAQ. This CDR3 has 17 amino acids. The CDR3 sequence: CASSSRGGAGSDQPQHF. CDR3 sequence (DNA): TGTGCCAGCAGCTCGAGGGGGGGGGCAGGGTCGGATCAGCCCCAGCATTTT.

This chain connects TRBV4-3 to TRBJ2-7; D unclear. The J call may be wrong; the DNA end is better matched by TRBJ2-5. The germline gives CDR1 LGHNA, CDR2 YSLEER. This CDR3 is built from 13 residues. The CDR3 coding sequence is TGCGCCAGCAGCCCTAATCTCTTGGAGACCCAGTACTTC. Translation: CASSPNLLETQYF.

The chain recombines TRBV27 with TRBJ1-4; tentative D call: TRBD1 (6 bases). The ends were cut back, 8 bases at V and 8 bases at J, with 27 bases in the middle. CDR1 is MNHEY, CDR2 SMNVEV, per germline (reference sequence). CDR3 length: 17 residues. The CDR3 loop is CASRPTQQGFGGEKLFF. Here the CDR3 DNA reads TGTGCCAGCCGTCCAACACAACAGGGCTTCGGCGGGGAAAAACTGTTTTTT.

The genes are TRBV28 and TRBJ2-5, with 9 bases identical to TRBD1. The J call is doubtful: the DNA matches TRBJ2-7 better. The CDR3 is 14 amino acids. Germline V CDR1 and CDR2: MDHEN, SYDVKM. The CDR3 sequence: CASTGTGRNYEQYF. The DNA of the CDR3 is TGTGCCAGCACTGGGACAGGGAGGAACTACGAGCAGTACTTC.

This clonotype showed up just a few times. This CDR3 reads CSVESRRGKTYEQYF. The CDR3 coding sequence is TGCAGCGTTGAGTCACGCAGGGGGAAAACCTACGAGCAGTACTTC. This chain links TRBV29-1 with TRBJ2-7; 7 nucleotides agree with TRBD1. Germline V lookup: CDR1 SQVTM, CDR2 ANQGSEA. This CDR3 comprises 15 residues. J gave up 2 bases and V 3 bases, and 10 bases lay outside the gene matches.

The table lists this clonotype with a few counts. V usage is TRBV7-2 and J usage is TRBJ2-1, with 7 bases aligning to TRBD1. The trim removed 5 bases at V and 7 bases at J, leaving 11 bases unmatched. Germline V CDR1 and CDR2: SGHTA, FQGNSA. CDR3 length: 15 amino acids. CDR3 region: CASSPSYRDSNEQFF. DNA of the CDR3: TGTGCCAGCAGCCCCTCCTACCGGGACAGTAATGAGCAGTTCTTC.

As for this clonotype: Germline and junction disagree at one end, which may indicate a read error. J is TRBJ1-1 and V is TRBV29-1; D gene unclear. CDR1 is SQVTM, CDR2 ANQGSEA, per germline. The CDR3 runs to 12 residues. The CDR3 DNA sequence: TGCAGCGTTGAGAAGGGAAACACTGAAACTTTCTTT. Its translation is CSVEKGNTETFF.

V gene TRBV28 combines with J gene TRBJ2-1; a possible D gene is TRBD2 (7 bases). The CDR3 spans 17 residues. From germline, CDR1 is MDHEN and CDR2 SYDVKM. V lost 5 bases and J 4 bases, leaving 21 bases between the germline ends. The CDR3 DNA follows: TGTGCCAGCAGTCCCCCGGGGGGCGGGGAGCTTTACAATGAGCAGTTCTTC. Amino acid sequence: CASSPPGGGELYNEQFF.

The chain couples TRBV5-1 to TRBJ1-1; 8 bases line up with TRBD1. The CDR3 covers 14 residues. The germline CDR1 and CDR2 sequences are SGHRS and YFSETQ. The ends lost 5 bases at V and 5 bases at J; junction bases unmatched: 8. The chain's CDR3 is CASSYSGQATEAFF. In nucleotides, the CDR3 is TGCGCCAGCAGTTATTCGGGACAGGCGACTGAAGCTTTCTTT.

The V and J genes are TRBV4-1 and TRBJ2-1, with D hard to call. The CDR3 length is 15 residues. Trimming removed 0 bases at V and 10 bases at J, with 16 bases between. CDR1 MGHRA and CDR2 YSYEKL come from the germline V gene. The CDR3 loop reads CASSQEVPLPGEQFF. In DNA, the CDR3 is TGCGCCAGCAGCCAAGAGGTACCCCTCCCCGGAGAGCAGTTCTTC.

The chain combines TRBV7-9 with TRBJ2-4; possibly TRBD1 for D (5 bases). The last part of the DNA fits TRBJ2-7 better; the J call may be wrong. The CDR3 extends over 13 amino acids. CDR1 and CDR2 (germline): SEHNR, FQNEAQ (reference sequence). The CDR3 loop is CASSLGSGSEQYF. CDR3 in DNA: TGTGCCAGCAGCTTAGGGTCAGGGTCCGAGCAGTACTTC.

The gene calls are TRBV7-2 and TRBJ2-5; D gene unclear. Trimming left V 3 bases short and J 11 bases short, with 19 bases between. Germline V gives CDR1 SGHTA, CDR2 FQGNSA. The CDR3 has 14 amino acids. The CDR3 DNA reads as TGTGCCAGCAGCTTCGCGAGTGATCGATCGGAGCAGTACTTC. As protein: CASSFASDRSEQYF.

CDR3 sequence reads: CACAPGLARSDTQYF. CDR3 in DNA: TGTGCCTGCGCTCCGGGACTAGCGAGGTCAGATACGCAGTATTTT. The rearrangement joins TRBV30 to TRBJ2-3, with 10 bases lining up with TRBD2. V shed 6 bases and J 4 bases; nucleotides not matched to a gene: 10. This CDR3 has 15 residues. Per germline, CDR1 GTSNPN and CDR2 SVGIG (reference sequence).

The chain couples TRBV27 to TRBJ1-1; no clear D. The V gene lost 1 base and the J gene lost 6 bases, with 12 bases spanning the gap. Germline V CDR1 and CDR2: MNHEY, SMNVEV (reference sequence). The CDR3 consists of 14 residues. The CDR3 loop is CASSLYAGVPEAFF. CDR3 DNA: TGTGCCAGCAGTTTATACGCCGGGGTCCCTGAAGCTTTCTTT.

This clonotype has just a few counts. The CDR3 nucleotides are TGCGCCAGTCAAGCTAACTCAGGGTACGAGTTTAGACACATTCAGTACTTC. Its protein product is CASQANSGYEFRHIQYF. The chain employs TRBV5-1 and TRBJ2-4; a weak D match, TRBD1 (5 bases). CDR3 length: 17 residues. Germline assignment: CDR1 SGHRS and CDR2 YFSETQ. V was shortened by 8 bases and J by 8 bases, with 29 bases between the two germline ends. The whole variable domain, filled in from reference TRBV5-1 and TRBJ2-4, reads KAGVTQTPRYLIKTRGQQVTLSCSPISGHRSVSWYQQTPGQGLQFLFEYFSETQRNKGNFPGRFSGRQFSNSRSEMNVSTLELGDSALYLCASQANSGYEFRHIQYFGAGTRLSVL.

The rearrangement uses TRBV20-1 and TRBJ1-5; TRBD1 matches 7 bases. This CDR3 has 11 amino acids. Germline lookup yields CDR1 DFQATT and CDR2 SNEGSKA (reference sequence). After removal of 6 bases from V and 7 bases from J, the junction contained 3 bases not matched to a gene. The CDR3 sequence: CSAATGQPQHF. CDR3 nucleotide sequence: TGCAGTGCCGCGACAGGGCAGCCCCAGCATTTT.

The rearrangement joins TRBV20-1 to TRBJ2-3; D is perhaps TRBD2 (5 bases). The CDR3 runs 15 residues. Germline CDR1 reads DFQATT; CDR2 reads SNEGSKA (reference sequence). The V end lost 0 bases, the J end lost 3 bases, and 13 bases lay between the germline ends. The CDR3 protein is CSARDGGRKTDTQYF. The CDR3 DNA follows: TGCAGTGCTAGAGATGGAGGCAGAAAAACAGATACGCAGTATTTT.

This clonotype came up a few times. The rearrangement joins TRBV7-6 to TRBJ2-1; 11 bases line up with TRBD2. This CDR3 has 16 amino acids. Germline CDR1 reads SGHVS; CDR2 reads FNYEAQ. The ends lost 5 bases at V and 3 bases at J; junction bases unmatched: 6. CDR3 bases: TGTGCCAGCAGCCTTAGCGGGGGGGCATTCTACAATGAGCAGTTCTTC. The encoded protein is CASSLSGGAFYNEQFF.

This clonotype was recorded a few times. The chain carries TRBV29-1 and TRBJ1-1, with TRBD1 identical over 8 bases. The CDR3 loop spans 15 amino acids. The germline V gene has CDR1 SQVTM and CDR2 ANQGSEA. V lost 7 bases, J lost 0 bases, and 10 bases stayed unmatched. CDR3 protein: CSARTGTPVNTEAFF. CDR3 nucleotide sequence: TGCAGCGCACGGACAGGGACGCCTGTGAACACTGAAGCTTTCTTT.

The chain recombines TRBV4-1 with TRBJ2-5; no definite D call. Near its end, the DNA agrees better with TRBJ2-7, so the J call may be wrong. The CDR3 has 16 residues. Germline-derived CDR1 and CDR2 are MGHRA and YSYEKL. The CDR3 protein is CASSSNVDTRLNEQYF. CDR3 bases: TGCGCCAGCAGCTCGAACGTCGACACCCGTCTAAACGAGCAGTACTTC.